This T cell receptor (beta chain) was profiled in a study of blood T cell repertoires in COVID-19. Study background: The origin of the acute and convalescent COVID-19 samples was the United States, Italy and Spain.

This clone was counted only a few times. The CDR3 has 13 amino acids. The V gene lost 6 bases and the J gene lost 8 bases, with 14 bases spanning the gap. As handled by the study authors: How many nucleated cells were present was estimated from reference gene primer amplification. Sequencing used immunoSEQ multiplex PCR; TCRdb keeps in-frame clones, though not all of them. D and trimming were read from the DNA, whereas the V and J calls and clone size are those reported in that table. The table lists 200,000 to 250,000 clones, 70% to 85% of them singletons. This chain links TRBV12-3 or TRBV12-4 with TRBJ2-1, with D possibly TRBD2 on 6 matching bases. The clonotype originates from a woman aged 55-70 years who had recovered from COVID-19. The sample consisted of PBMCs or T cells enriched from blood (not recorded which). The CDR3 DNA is TGTGCCAGCAGCGACCGACAGCGGGATGAGCAGTTCTTC. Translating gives CASSDRQRDEQFF.